This T cell receptor (beta chain) was observed in a study of technical replicates of blood from a handful of donors. Produced via immunoSEQ multiplex PCR; TCRdb's table is partial and in-frame only. The data hold some 87,000 clones, with 95% to 98% observed a single time. Unmatched junction bases numbered 3, after V lost 2 bases and J lost 2 bases. Germline V gene sequence: CDR1 MNHEY, CDR2 SVGAGI. This CDR3 is built from 14 residues. The chain joins TRBV6-5 to TRBJ2-7; 7 positions agree with TRBD2. This clonotype originated in a human donor in good health. The specimen was T cells isolated from PBMCs. CDR3 sequence reads: CASSYDAGAYEQYF. DNA for the CDR3: TGTGCCAGCAGTTACGATGCGGGGGCCTACGAGCAGTACTTC.